Shown below are 18 T cell receptor beta chains from a single sample sequenced in a study of blood T cell repertoires in COVID-19. Repertoires were generated with immunoSEQ multiplex PCR, while TCRdb's copy carries only in-frame clones and drops some. The repertoire includes about 110,000 clones, approximately 78% of them detected once, and 7.9% sits in the top ten. The sequenced sample consisted of peripheral blood. The origin of the receptors is a man in his sixties or seventies with acute or convalescent COVID-19.

The chain is built from TRBV4-2 and TRBJ1-2; D unresolved. V was trimmed by 0 bases and J by 0 bases, leaving 20 bases between them. The CDR3 has 19 amino acids. The germline V gene has CDR1 LGHNA and CDR2 YNFKEQ. CDR3 sequence reads: CASSQDPPVRPQANYGYTF. In DNA, the CDR3 is TGTGCCAGCAGCCAAGACCCCCCAGTCCGCCCCCAGGCTAACTATGGCTACACCTTC.

This clone occurred a few times. J is TRBJ1-3 and V is TRBV12-3 or TRBV12-4, with D perhaps TRBD1 (5 bases). V was shortened by 0 bases and J by 8 bases, with 8 bases between the two germline ends. CDR3 length: 13 amino acids. This CDR3 reads CASSLAEGYTIYF. DNA for the CDR3: TGTGCCAGCAGTTTAGCGGAGGGGTACACCATATATTTT.

The chain employs TRBV19 and TRBJ2-5; TRBD1 aligns across 11 bases. Per germline, CDR1 LNHDA and CDR2 SQIVND (reference sequence). With V trimmed by 5 bases and J by 4 bases, 6 bases remained unmatched. CDR3 length: 15 residues. The CDR3 protein is CASSVDRGRGETQYF. For the CDR3, the DNA is TGTGCCAGTAGTGTGGACAGGGGGCGGGGAGAGACCCAGTACTTC.

V and J are TRBV15 and TRBJ2-5, with D possibly TRBD2 on 6 matching bases. The CDR3 extends over 13 amino acids. Deletions cut 3 bases from V and 5 bases from J, with 10 bases between. CDR1 LNHNV and CDR2 YYDKDF come from the germline V gene (reference sequence). This chain's CDR3 is CATSSGGRETQYF. The CDR3 coding sequence is TGTGCCACCAGCAGTGGGGGGAGGGAGACCCAGTACTTC.

As concerns this clone: This specimen includes other DNA sequences encoding the same CDR3. The rearrangement links TRBV5-1 to TRBJ1-2; D remains unclear. Trimming took 4 bases from V and 4 from J, leaving 8 bases between them. The CDR3 has 12 amino acids. Germline V gene lookup returns CDR1 SGHRS and CDR2 YFSETQ. For the CDR3, the DNA is TGCGCCAGCAGCCCGGGTAGCTATGGCTACACCTTC. Translation: CASSPGSYGYTF.

The chain employs TRBV28 and TRBJ2-2; D unclear. V was cut by 5 bases and J by 2 bases, with 12 bases left in between. This CDR3 region has 15 residues. Germline V gene lookup returns CDR1 MDHEN and CDR2 SYDVKM. The CDR3 DNA reads TGTGCCAGCAGTCTTCCCCCCGTTAACACCGGGGAGCTGTTTTTT. Protein product: CASSLPPVNTGELFF. The entire variable domain, with the rest obtained from reference TRBV28 and TRBJ2-2, is as follows: DVKVTQSSRYLVKRTGEKVFLECVQDMDHENMFWYRQDPGLGLRLIYFSYDVKMKEKGDIPEGYSVSREKKERFSLILESASTNQTSMYLCASSLPPVNTGELFFGEGSRLTVL.

The V call is TRBV28, the J call TRBJ2-7, with D tentatively TRBD1 (6 bases). The CDR3 has 12 amino acids. V gave up 10 bases and J gave up 1 base, with 11 bases separating them. Germline CDR1 is MDHEN and CDR2 is SYDVKM. As DNA, the CDR3 is TGTGCCACACAGGGCTCTTCCTACGAGCAGTACTTC. Amino acid sequence: CATQGSSYEQYF.

The CDR3 is CAISQHQGTGELFF. In DNA, the CDR3 is TGTGCCATCAGCCAGCACCAGGGGACCGGGGAGCTGTTTTTT. The chain combines TRBV10-3 with TRBJ2-2; D possibly corresponds to TRBD1 (6 bases). The germline V and J ends were trimmed by 6 bases and 5 bases, with 13 bases remaining between them. Germline CDR1 reads ENHRY; CDR2 reads SYGVKD. The CDR3 has 14 residues.

This clone occurred a few times. The chain carries TRBV5-4 and TRBJ2-1; D is perhaps TRBD2 (6 bases). Per germline, CDR1 SGHNT and CDR2 YYREEE (reference sequence). Trimming stripped 3 bases from V and 8 bases from J, with 12 bases between. The CDR3 covers 13 residues. CDR3 sequence: CASSSTSKDEQFF. Written as DNA, the CDR3 is TGTGCCAGCAGCTCGACTAGTAAGGATGAGCAGTTCTTC.

The rearrangement uses TRBV5-1 and TRBJ1-1; 7 bases fit TRBD1. Per germline, CDR1 SGHRS and CDR2 YFSETQ. V lost 3 bases to trimming and J lost 10 bases; unmatched junction nucleotides: 6. CDR3 length: 12 amino acids. The CDR3 loop reads CASSSKGQVAFF. The DNA for the CDR3 is TGCGCCAGCAGCTCCAAAGGACAGGTAGCTTTCTTT.

This rearrangement joins TRBV18 to TRBJ2-1; the match to TRBD2 covers 15 bases. CDR3 size: 17 residues. With V trimmed by 3 bases and J by 5 bases, 5 bases remained unmatched. Germline assignment: CDR1 KGHSH and CDR2 LQKENI. The CDR3 loop is CASSPPGLAGGNNEQFF. CDR3 DNA sequence: TGTGCCAGCTCACCGCCGGGACTAGCGGGGGGAAACAATGAGCAGTTCTTC. Complete variable domain (other parts from reference TRBV18 and TRBJ2-1): NAGVMQNPRHLVRRRGQEARLRCSPMKGHSHVYWYRQLPEEGLKFMVYLQKENIIDESGMPKERFSAEFPKEGPSILRIQQVVRGDSAAYFCASSPPGLAGGNNEQFFGPGTRLTVL.

This rearrangement joins TRBV5-1 to TRBJ1-2, with TRBD1 as a possible D gene (5 bases). The CDR3 contains 14 residues. V was trimmed by 5 bases and J by 2 bases, leaving 13 bases between them. CDR1 and CDR2 from the germline V gene are SGHRS and YFSETQ. The CDR3 nucleotides read TGCGCCAGCAGTACGATCGGGGGAAACTATGGCTACACCTTC. It codes for CASSTIGGNYGYTF. The whole variable domain, filled in from reference TRBV5-1 and TRBJ1-2, reads KAGVTQTPRYLIKTRGQQVTLSCSPISGHRSVSWYQQTPGQGLQFLFEYFSETQRNKGNFPGRFSGRQFSNSRSEMNVSTLELGDSALYLCASSTIGGNYGYTFGSGTRLTVV.

The chain couples TRBV11-2 to TRBJ2-3; D might be TRBD2 (6 bases). Germline lookup yields CDR1 SGHAT and CDR2 FQNNGV. The CDR3 is 17 amino acids. Trimming removed 7 bases from V and 0 bases from J, with 20 bases in between. The CDR3, as DNA: TGTGCCAGCACCATAAGACTAGATCAGAGAAGCACAGATACGCAGTATTTT. This sequence encodes CASTIRLDQRSTDTQYF.

The chain recombines TRBV5-4 with TRBJ2-7; 7 nucleotides agree with TRBD2. The junction had 5 bases not matched to a gene; V was cut back by 1 base and J by 7 bases. Germline CDR1 and CDR2: SGHNT and YYREEE (reference sequence). The CDR3 is 13 amino acids. The CDR3 protein is CASSLNAGDEQYF. CDR3 nucleotide sequence: TGTGCCAGCAGCTTGAATGCGGGGGATGAGCAGTACTTC.

Comments on this clone: This same CDR3 is encoded by further DNA sequences in the sample. The chain carries TRBV2 and TRBJ1-1; 9 bases fit TRBD1. Looked up from germline, CDR1 is SNHLY and CDR2 is FYNNEI. This CDR3 is 15 amino acids long. J lost 1 base, V lost 6 bases, and 6 bases had no gene match. The chain's CDR3 is CASREQGARNTEAFF. CDR3 DNA sequence: TGTGCCAGCAGAGAACAGGGGGCAAGGAACACTGAAGCTTTCTTT.

The chain couples TRBV10-3 to TRBJ1-1; D not resolved. Germline CDR1 and CDR2: ENHRY and SYGVKD. Trimming stripped 3 bases from V and 1 base from J, with 6 bases between. The CDR3 runs to 13 residues. CDR3 coding DNA: TGTGCCATCAGTGATGGGCAGAACACTGAAGCTTTCTTT. It encodes CAISDGQNTEAFF.

This rearrangement joins TRBV7-2 to TRBJ2-5, with D unclear. This CDR3 has 13 amino acids. V lost 2 bases and J lost 2, with 6 bases in between. Germline loops: CDR1 SGHTA, CDR2 FQGNSA. DNA for the CDR3: TGTGCCAGCAGCTTACAACAGCAAGAGACCCAGTACTTC. This codes for CASSLQQQETQYF.

The rearrangement uses TRBV12-3 or TRBV12-4 and TRBJ1-2; no firm D call. Trimming pared 3 bases from V and 3 bases from J, leaving 8 bases between. The CDR3 length is 13 residues. In DNA form, the CDR3 reads TGTGCCAGCAGTTTCGGGAGAGACTATGGCTACACCTTC. Its protein is CASSFGRDYGYTF.